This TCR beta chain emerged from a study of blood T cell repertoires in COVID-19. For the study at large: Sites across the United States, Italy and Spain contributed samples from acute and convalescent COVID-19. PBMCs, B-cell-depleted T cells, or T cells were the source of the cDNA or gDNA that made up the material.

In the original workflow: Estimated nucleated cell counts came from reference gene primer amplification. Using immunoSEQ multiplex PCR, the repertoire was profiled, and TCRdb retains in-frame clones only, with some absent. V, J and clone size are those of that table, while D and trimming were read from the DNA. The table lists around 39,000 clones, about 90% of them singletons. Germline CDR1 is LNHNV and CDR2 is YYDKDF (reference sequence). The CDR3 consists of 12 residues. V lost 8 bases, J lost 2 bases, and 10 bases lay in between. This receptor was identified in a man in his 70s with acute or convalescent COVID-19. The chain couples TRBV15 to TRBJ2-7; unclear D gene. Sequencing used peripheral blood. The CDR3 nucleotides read TGTGCCACCGCTGGCGGTCCCTACGAGCAGTACTTC. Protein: CATAGGPYEQYF. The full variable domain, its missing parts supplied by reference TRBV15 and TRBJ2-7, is DAMVIQNPRYQVTQFGKPVTLSCSQTLNHNVMYWYQQKSSQAPKLLFHYYDKDFNNEADTPDNFQSRRPNTSFCFLDIRSPGLGDTAMYLCATAGGPYEQYFGPGTRLTVT.